These 20 T cell receptor beta chains came from one sample sequenced in a study of cytomegalovirus exposure and HLA in healthy donors. It was with 60 Vbeta and 13 Jbeta primers that the PCR ran. Using immunoSEQ multiplex PCR, the repertoire was profiled, and TCRdb retains in-frame clones only, with some absent. The sample has tens of thousands of clones, around 72% seen once. The sequenced sample was PBMCs. These receptors all come from a woman aged 40-49 years in good health and CMV-seropositive.

V gene TRBV29-1 combines with J gene TRBJ2-7; TRBD2 might be the D (7 bases). V lost 6 bases and J lost 3, with 21 bases in between. CDR3 length: 15 residues. CDR1 is SQVTM and CDR2 is ANQGSEA in the germline V gene. CDR3 region: CSVAIGGGQNYEQYF. The CDR3 DNA is TGCAGCGTCGCGATAGGGGGAGGGCAGAACTACGAGCAGTACTTC.

The rearrangement links TRBV21-1 to TRBJ1-2; TRBD1, the table's D call, was not compared with the DNA. TRBV21-1 is tagged as a pseudogene. This CDR3 comprises 16 residues. CDR3 amino acids: CASSPDEGGSNYGYTF. CDR3 nucleotides: TGTGCCAGCAGCCCAGATGAAGGGGGTTCCAACTATGGCTACACCTTC.

This chain links TRBV2 with TRBJ1-1, with D unclear. V was shortened by 7 bases and J by 9 bases, with 15 bases between the two germline ends. CDR3 length: 12 amino acids. Germline V gene lookup returns CDR1 SNHLY and CDR2 FYNNEI. In DNA form, the CDR3 reads TGTGCCAGCACCGGAGTTGGTGGCAAAGCTTTCTTT. Its translation is CASTGVGGKAFF. Together with reference TRBV2 and TRBJ1-1, the CDR3 gives the full variable domain: EPEVTQTPSHQVTQMGQEVILRCVPISNHLYFYWYRQILGQKVEFLVSFYNNEISEKSEIFDDQFSVERPDGSNFTLKIRSTKLEDSAMYFCASTGVGGKAFFGQGTRLTVV.

This clone has only a few counts. The chain couples TRBV6-6 to TRBJ2-7, with 7 bases fitting TRBD2. Germline-derived CDR1 and CDR2 are MNHNY and SVGAGI (reference sequence). V shed 8 bases and J 3 bases; nucleotides not matched to a gene: 4. The CDR3 consists of 12 residues. DNA of the CDR3: TGTGCCAGCGAGCGGGGAGGCTACGAGCAGTACTTC. Translating gives CASERGGYEQYF.

This clone has only a few counts. The V call is TRBV7-9, the J call TRBJ1-5, with 9 bases fitting TRBD1. The CDR3 spans 15 residues. The germline gives CDR1 SEHNR, CDR2 FQNEAQ (reference sequence). V lost 3 bases, J lost 6 bases, and 6 bases stayed unmatched. The CDR3 coding sequence is TGTGCCAGCAGCTTCGGGACAGGGAGTGGTCAGCCCCAGCATTTT. It specifies CASSFGTGSGQPQHF.

The chain is built from TRBV6-1 and TRBJ1-4, with D perhaps TRBD1 (6 bases). Germline CDR1 reads MNHNS; CDR2 reads SASEGT. Trimming removed 6 bases at V and 4 bases at J, with 12 bases between. This CDR3 has 14 residues. CDR3 residues: CASRVTGLNEKLFF. In nucleotides, the CDR3 is TGTGCCAGCAGGGTCACAGGGCTTAATGAAAAACTGTTTTTT.

V usage is TRBV9 and J usage is TRBJ2-5; 7 bases fit TRBD1. The DNA end favors TRBJ2-7, so the J call may be wrong. The length of the CDR3 is 15 residues. Germline-derived CDR1 and CDR2 are SGDLS and YYNGEE. This chain's CDR3 is CASSVAGTEHYEQYF. CDR3 DNA sequence: TGTGCCAGCAGCGTAGCTGGGACAGAACACTACGAGCAGTACTTC.

The V and J genes are TRBV5-1 and TRBJ2-1, with TRBD1 identical over 7 bases. Germline trimming cut 4 bases from V and 5 bases from J; bases unmatched to any gene: 9. Germline V gene lookup returns CDR1 SGHRS and CDR2 YFSETQ. CDR3 length: 15 residues. CDR3 region: CASSKNGQANNEQFF. DNA for the CDR3: TGCGCCAGCAGCAAAAACGGACAGGCAAACAATGAGCAGTTCTTC. Based on the CDR3 plus reference TRBV5-1 and TRBJ2-1, the full variable domain is KAGVTQTPRYLIKTRGQQVTLSCSPISGHRSVSWYQQTPGQGLQFLFEYFSETQRNKGNFPGRFSGRQFSNSRSEMNVSTLELGDSALYLCASSKNGQANNEQFFGPGTRLTVL.

The rearrangement uses TRBV7-7 and TRBJ2-2, with a weak D call TRBD1 (6 bases). Germline V gene sequence: CDR1 SSHAT, CDR2 FNYEAQ (reference sequence). There are 16 residues in the CDR3. Trimming removed 5 bases from V and 7 bases from J, with 20 bases in between. Here the CDR3 DNA reads TGTGCCAGCAGCCCTCTAGCCGGGACAACGGACGGGGAGCTGTTTTTT. Translation: CASSPLAGTTDGELFF.

The V gene is TRBV30, the J gene TRBJ2-1, with a weak D call TRBD2 (7 bases). In germline, CDR1 is GTSNPN, CDR2 SVGIG (reference sequence). V was clipped by 1 base and J by 12 bases, with 10 bases between them. The length of the CDR3 is 11 residues. Here the CDR3 reads CAWSAGGGQFF. CDR3 coding DNA: TGTGCCTGGAGTGCGGGGGGCGGGCAGTTCTTC. Full variable domain (rest looked up from reference TRBV30 and TRBJ2-1): SQTIHQWPATLVQPVGSPLSLECTVEGTSNPNLYWYRQAAGRGLQLLFYSVGIGQISSEVPQNLSASRPQDRQFILSSKKLLLSDSGFYLCAWSAGGGQFFGPGTRLTVL.

CDR3 sequence: CASSLERVGYTF. The CDR3 DNA reads TGCGCCAGCAGCTTGGAACGGGTCGGCTACACCTTC. The chain joins TRBV5-1 to TRBJ1-2, with D uncertain. The CDR3 totals 12 residues. The V gene lost 0 bases and the J gene lost 8 bases, with 8 bases spanning the gap. Germline V gives CDR1 SGHRS, CDR2 YFSETQ.

V is TRBV5-1 and J is TRBJ1-4; possible D gene TRBD1, 5 bases. Germline V gives CDR1 SGHRS, CDR2 YFSETQ. Trimming removed 0 bases at V and 8 bases at J, with 11 bases between. The CDR3 consists of 14 residues. CDR3 protein: CASSLEGVEEKLFF. The CDR3, as DNA: TGCGCCAGCAGCTTGGAAGGGGTAGAGGAAAAACTGTTTTTT. The full variable domain, completed using reference TRBV5-1 and TRBJ1-4, is KAGVTQTPRYLIKTRGQQVTLSCSPISGHRSVSWYQQTPGQGLQFLFEYFSETQRNKGNFPGRFSGRQFSNSRSEMNVSTLELGDSALYLCASSLEGVEEKLFFGSGTQLSVL.

This rearrangement joins TRBV13 to TRBJ2-3; 7 bases agree with TRBD2. CDR1 and CDR2 from the germline V gene are PRHDT and FYEKMQ (reference sequence). The V and J ends lost 1 base and 3 bases, in that order; junction bases with no gene match: 4. This CDR3 comprises 15 residues. The CDR3 loop is CASSLVFGGTDTQYF. The CDR3 DNA follows: TGTGCCAGCAGCTTAGTCTTCGGGGGGACAGATACGCAGTATTTT.

CDR3 sequence reads: CASSSRDRGTPYEQYF. The CDR3 coding sequence is TGTGCCAGCAGCTCGCGGGACAGGGGAACCCCCTACGAGCAGTACTTC. The chain uses TRBV7-8 and TRBJ2-7; 10 bases match TRBD1. Germline CDR1 is SGHVS and CDR2 is FQNEAQ. The CDR3 consists of 16 residues. V lost 4 bases and J lost 2; bases outside the gene matches: 8.

The rearrangement joins TRBV9 to TRBJ2-2; TRBD2 matches 10 bases. The V gene's germline CDR1 is SGDLS and CDR2 YYNGEE. The CDR3 is 15 residues long. With 0 bases clipped from V and 6 bases from J, the junction kept 2 bases outside the gene matches. CDR3 protein: CASSVDLAGAGELFF. The DNA of the CDR3 is TGTGCCAGCAGCGTAGATCTAGCGGGGGCCGGGGAGCTGTTTTTT.

The genes are TRBV5-6 and TRBJ1-1; TRBD1 matches at 7 bases. This CDR3 has 13 residues. Germline V gives CDR1 SGHDT, CDR2 YYEEEE. Trimming at V came to 4 bases and at J to 6 bases, leaving 6 bases not matched to a gene. As DNA, the CDR3 is TGTGCCAGCAGCCTGACAGGGTCGGCTGAAGCTTTCTTT. This codes for CASSLTGSAEAFF.

This clone was picked up a small number of times. V and J are TRBV6-5 and TRBJ1-1; unclear D gene. The ends were cut back, 2 bases at V and 8 bases at J, with 12 bases in the middle. Germline V lookup: CDR1 MNHEY, CDR2 SVGAGI. The CDR3 totals 13 residues. The CDR3 loop reads CASSYPLSVEAFF. The CDR3 coding sequence is TGTGCCAGCAGTTACCCCTTGTCGGTCGAAGCTTTCTTT.

The V call is TRBV6-1, the J call TRBJ2-1, with D hard to call. The CDR3 spans 13 residues. CDR1 and CDR2 from the germline V gene are MNHNS and SASEGT. V lost 6 bases and J lost 6, with 12 bases in between. The CDR3 DNA is TGTGCCAGCAGCTTCAATTGGGCCAATGAGCAGTTCTTC. Protein product: CASSFNWANEQFF.

The genes are TRBV7-9 and TRBJ1-1; no reliable D call. This CDR3 region has 11 residues. CDR1 and CDR2 (germline): SEHNR, FQNEAQ (reference sequence). The germline V and J ends were trimmed by 3 bases and 7 bases, with 6 bases remaining between them. The CDR3 is CASSFQIEAFF. The CDR3 DNA sequence: TGTGCCAGCAGCTTCCAGATTGAAGCTTTCTTT.

The chain links TRBV4-1 to TRBJ1-4, with 7 bases matching TRBD1. The V gene's germline CDR1 is MGHRA and CDR2 YSYEKL. The CDR3 spans 15 residues. The trim removed 3 bases at V and 7 bases at J, leaving 8 bases unmatched. CDR3 amino acids: CASSHPDRDGEKLFF. The CDR3 coding sequence is TGCGCCAGCAGCCATCCCGACAGGGACGGTGAAAAACTGTTTTTT.